Below, one T cell receptor beta chain is given with its context. The sample comes from a study of shared clonotypes between healthy human individuals. Germline V gene lookup returns CDR1 MGHRA and CDR2 YSYEKL. The V end lost 2 bases, the J end lost 6 bases, and 5 bases lay between the germline ends. The CDR3 sequence is 11 residues long. Naive-designated CD8 cells lacked CD45RO, were positively enriched for CCR7, and omitted terminally differentiated effector memory CD45RA+ cells. TCRdb's table, derived via immunoSEQ multiplex PCR, lists solely in-frame clones and lacks some. Of millions of clones listed, roughly 94% were seen once; the top ten hold roughly 1%.

The sample comprised naive CD8+ T cells sorted from blood. The chain couples TRBV4-1 to TRBJ2-7; D call uncertain. The TCR comes from a young man in good health. CDR3 in amino acids: CASSQRREQYF. The CDR3 DNA reads TGCGCCAGCAGCCAACGCCGCGAGCAGTACTTC.